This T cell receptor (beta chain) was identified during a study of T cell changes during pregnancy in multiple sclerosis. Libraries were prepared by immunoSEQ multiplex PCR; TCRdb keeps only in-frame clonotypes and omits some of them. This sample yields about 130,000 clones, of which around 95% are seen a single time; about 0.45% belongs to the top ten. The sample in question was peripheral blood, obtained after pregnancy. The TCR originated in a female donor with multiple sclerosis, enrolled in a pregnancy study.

The CDR3 reads CASLRLAGSDTQYF. For the CDR3, the DNA is TGCGCCAGCTTGCGACTAGCGGGTTCGGATACGCAGTATTTT. This rearrangement joins TRBV10-2 to TRBJ2-3, with 10 bases that match TRBD2. The CDR3 totals 14 residues. Germline trimming cut 8 bases from V and 6 bases from J; bases unmatched to any gene: 8. The V gene's germline CDR1 is WSHSY and CDR2 SAAADI.